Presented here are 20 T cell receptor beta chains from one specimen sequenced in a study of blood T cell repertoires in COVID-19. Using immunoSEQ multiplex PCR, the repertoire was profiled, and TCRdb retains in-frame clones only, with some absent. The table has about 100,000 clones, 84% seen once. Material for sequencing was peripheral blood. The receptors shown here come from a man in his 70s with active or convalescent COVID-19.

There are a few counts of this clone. The CDR3 loop reads CASSPRLNTGELFF. CDR3 DNA: TGTGCCAGCAGCCCCCGACTGAACACCGGGGAGCTGTTTTTT. V gene TRBV9 combines with J gene TRBJ2-2; D not certain. Germline V gene sequence: CDR1 SGDLS, CDR2 YYNGEE. The CDR3 has 14 amino acids. Trimming left V 4 bases short and J 1 base short, with 8 bases between.

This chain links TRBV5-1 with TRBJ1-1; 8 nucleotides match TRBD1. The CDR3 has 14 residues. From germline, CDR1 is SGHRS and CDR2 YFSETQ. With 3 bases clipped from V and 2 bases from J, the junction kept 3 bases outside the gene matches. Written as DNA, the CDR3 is TGCGCCAGCAGCTCGACAGGGGATAACACTGAAGCTTTCTTT. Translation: CASSSTGDNTEAFF.

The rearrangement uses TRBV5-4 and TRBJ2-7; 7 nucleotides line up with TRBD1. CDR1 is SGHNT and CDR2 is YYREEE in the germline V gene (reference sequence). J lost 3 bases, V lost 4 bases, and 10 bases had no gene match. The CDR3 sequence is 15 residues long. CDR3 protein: CASSPRRDSHYEQYF. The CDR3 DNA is TGTGCCAGCAGCCCAAGACGGGACAGCCACTACGAGCAGTACTTC.

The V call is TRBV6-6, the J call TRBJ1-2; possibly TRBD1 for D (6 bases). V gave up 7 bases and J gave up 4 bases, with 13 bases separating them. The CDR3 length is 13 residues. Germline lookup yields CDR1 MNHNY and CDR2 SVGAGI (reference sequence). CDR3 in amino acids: CASTDRIGYGYTF. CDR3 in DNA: TGTGCCAGCACTGACAGGATTGGCTATGGCTACACCTTC.

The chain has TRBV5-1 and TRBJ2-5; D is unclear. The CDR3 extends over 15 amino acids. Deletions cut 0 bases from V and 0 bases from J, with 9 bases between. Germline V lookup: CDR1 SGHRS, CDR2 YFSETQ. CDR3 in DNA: TGCGCCAGCAGCTTGGTGGCCCCCAACCAAGAGACCCAGTACTTC. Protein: CASSLVAPNQETQYF.

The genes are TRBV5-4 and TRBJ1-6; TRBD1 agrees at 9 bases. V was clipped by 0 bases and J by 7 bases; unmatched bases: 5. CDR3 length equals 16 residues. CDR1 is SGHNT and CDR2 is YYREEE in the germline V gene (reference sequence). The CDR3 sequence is CASSLDRGQANSPLHF. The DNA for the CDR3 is TGTGCCAGCAGCTTGGACAGGGGGCAGGCCAATTCACCCCTCCACTTT.

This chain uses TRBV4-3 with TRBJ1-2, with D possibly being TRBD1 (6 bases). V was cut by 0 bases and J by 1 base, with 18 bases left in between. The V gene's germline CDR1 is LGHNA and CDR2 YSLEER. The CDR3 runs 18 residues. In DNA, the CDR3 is TGCGCCAGCAGCCAAGACCGGGACACCTACTATTATAACTATGGCTACACCTTC. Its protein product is CASSQDRDTYYYNYGYTF.

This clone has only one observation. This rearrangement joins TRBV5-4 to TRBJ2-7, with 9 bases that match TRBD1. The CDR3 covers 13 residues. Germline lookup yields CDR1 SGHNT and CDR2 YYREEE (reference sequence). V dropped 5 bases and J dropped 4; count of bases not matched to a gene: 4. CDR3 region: CASSTGGGYEQYF. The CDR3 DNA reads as TGTGCCAGCAGTACAGGGGGCGGTTACGAGCAGTACTTC.

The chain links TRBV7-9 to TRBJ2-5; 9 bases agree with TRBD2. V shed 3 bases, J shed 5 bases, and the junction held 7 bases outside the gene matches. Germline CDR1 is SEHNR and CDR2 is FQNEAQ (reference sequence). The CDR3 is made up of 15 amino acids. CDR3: CASSFVSGGGETQYF. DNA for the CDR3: TGTGCCAGCAGCTTCGTTAGCGGGGGCGGGGAGACCCAGTACTTC.

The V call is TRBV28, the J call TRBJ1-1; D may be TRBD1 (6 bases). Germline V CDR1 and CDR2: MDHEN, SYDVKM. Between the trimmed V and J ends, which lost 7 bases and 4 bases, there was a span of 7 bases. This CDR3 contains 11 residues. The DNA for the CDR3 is TGTGCCAGCAAAGGGGGCACTGAAGCTTTCTTT. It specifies CASKGGTEAFF. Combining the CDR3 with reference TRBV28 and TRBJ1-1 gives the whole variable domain DVKVTQSSRYLVKRTGEKVFLECVQDMDHENMFWYRQDPGLGLRLIYFSYDVKMKEKGDIPEGYSVSREKKERFSLILESASTNQTSMYLCASKGGTEAFFGQGTRLTVV.

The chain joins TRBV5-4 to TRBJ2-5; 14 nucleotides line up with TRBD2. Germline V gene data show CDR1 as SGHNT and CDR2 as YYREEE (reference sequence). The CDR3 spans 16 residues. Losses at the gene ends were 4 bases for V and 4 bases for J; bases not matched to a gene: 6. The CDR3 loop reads CASSRLAGGPVETQYF. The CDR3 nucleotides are TGTGCCAGCAGCCGACTAGCGGGGGGGCCGGTAGAGACCCAGTACTTC.

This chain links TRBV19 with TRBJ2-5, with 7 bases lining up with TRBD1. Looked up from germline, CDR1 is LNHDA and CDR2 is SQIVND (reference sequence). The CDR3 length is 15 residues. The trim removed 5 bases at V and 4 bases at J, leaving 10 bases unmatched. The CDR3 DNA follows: TGTGCCAGTAGTGATCGGGACAGCCCAGGAGAGACCCAGTACTTC. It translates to CASSDRDSPGETQYF. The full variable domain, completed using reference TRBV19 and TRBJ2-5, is DGGITQSPKYLFRKEGQNVTLSCEQNLNHDAMYWYRQDPGQGLRLIYYSQIVNDFQKGDIAEGYSVSREKKESFPLTVTSAQKNPTAFYLCASSDRDSPGETQYFGPGTRLLVL.

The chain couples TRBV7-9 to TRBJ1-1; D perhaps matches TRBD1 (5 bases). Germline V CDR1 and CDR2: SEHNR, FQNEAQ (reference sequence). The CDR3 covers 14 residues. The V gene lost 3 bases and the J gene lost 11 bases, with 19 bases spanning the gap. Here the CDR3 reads CASSFSDRLGRAFF. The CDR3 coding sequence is TGTGCCAGCAGCTTCTCCGACAGACTAGGTCGGGCTTTCTTT.

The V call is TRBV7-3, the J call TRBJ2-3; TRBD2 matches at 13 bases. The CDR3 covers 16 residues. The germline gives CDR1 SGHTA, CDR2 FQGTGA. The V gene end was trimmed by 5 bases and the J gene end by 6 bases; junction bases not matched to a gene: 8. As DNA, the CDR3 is TGTGCCAGCAGCATACAGACTAGCGGGGGGCGGGATACGCAGTATTTT. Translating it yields CASSIQTSGGRDTQYF.

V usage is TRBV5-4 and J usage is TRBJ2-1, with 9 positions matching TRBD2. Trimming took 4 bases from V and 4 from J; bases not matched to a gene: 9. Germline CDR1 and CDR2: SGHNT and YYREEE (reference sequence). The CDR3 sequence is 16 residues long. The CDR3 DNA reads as TGTGCCAGCAGCCGTGAGGGCGGGGGGGGTTACAATGAGCAGTTCTTC. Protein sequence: CASSREGGGGYNEQFF.

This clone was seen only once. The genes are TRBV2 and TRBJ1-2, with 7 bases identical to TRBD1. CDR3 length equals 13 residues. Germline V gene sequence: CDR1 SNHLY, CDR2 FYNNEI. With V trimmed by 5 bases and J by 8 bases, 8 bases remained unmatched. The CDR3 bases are TGTGCCAGCAGTTGGACAGGCCTCGGGGGCTACACCTTC. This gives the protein CASSWTGLGGYTF.

The CDR3 loop is CASSLGGTGQETQYF. DNA for the CDR3: TGCGCCAGCAGCTTGGGAGGGACAGGGCAAGAGACCCAGTACTTC. The rearrangement joins TRBV5-1 to TRBJ2-5; 9 nucleotides match TRBD1. The CDR3 extends over 15 amino acids. Germline V gives CDR1 SGHRS, CDR2 YFSETQ. The V segment lost 0 bases and the J segment 2 bases; nucleotides outside the gene matches: 2. The variable domain in full, with the rest retrieved from reference TRBV5-1 and TRBJ2-5, is KAGVTQTPRYLIKTRGQQVTLSCSPISGHRSVSWYQQTPGQGLQFLFEYFSETQRNKGNFPGRFSGRQFSNSRSEMNVSTLELGDSALYLCASSLGGTGQETQYFGPGTRLLVL.

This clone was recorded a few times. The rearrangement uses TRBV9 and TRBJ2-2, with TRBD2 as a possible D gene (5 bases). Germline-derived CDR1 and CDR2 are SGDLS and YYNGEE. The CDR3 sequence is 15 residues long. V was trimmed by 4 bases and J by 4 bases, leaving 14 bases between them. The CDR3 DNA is TGTGCCAGCAGCCCCACGGACCGGGGCACCGGGGAGCTGTTTTTT. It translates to CASSPTDRGTGELFF.

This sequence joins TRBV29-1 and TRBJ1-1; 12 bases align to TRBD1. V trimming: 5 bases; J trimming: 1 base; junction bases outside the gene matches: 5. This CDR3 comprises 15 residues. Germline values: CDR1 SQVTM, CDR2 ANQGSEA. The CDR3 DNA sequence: TGCAGCGTTTCCGGGACAGGGGGCCCGAACACTGAAGCTTTCTTT. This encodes CSVSGTGGPNTEAFF.

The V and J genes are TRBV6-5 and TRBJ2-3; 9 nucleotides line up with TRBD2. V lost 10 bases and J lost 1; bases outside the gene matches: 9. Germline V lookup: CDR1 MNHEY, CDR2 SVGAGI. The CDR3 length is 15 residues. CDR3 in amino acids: CATREASGGTDTQYF. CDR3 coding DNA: TGTGCCACCCGGGAGGCTAGCGGGGGCACAGATACGCAGTATTTT.